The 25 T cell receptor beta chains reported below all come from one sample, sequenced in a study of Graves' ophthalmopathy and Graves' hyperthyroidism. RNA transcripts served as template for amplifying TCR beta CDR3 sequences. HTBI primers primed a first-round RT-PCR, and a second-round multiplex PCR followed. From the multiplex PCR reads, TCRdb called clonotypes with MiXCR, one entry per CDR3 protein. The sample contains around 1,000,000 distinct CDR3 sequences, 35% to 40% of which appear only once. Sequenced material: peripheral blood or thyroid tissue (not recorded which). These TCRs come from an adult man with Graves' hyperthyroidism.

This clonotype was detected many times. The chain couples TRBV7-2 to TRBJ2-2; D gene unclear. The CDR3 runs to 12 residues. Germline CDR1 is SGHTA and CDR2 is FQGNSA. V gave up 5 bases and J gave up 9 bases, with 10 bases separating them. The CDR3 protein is CASSKGAWELFF. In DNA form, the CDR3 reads TGTGCCAGCAGCAAAGGAGCTTGGGAGCTGTTTTTT.

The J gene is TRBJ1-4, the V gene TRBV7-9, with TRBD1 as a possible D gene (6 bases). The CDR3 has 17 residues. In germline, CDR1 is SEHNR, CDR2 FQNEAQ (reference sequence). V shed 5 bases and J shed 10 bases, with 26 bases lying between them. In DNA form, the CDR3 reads TGTGCCAGCAGCGGCACCTTCTACAGGGTTCACTCTGGAAAACTGTTTTTT. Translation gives CASSGTFYRVHSGKLFF.

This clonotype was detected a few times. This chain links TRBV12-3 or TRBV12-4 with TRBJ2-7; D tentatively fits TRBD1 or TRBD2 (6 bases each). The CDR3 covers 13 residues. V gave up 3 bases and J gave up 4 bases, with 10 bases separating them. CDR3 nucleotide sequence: TGTGCCAGCAGTTTTGCGGGACATTACGAGCAGTACTTC. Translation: CASSFAGHYEQYF.

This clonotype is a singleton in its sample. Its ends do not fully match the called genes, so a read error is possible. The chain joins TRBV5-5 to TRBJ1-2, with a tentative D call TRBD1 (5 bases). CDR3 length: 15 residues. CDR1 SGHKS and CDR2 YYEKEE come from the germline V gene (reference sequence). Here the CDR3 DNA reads TGTGCCAGCAGCTCGTGGGACGGGGTGATCTATAGCTACACCTTC. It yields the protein CASSSWDGVIYSYTF. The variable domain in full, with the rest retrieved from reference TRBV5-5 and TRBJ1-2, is DAGVTQSPTHLIKTRGQQVTLRCSPISGHKSVSWYQQVLGQGPQFIFQYYEKEERGRGNFPDRFSARQFPNYSSELNVNALLLGDSALYLCASSSWDGVIYSYTFGSGTRLTVV.

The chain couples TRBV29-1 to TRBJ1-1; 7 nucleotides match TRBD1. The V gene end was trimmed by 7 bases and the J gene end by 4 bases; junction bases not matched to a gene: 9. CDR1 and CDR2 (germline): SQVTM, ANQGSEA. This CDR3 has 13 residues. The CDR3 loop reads CSGRDRAATEAFF. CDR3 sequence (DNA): TGCAGCGGGCGTGACAGGGCGGCCACTGAAGCTTTCTTT.

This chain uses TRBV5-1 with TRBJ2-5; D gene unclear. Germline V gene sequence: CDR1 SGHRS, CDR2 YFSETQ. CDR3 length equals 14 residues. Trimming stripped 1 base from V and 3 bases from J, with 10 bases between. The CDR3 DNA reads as TGCGCCAGCAGCTTGAGGCGGACGAAAGAGACCCAGTACTTC. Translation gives CASSLRRTKETQYF.

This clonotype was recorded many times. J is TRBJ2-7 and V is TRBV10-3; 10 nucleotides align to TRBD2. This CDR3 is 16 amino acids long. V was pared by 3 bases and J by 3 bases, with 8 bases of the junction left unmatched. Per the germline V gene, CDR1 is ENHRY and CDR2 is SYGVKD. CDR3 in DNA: TGTGCCATCAGTGATCCTCTAGCGGGAGAAGGCTACGAGCAGTACTTC. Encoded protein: CAISDPLAGEGYEQYF.

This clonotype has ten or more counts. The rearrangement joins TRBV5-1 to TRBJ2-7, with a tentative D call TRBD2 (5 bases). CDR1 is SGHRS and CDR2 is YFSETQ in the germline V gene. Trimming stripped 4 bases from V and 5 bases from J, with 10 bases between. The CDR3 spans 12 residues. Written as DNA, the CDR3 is TGCGCCAGCAGCACGGACTCGGACGAGCAGTACTTC. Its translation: CASSTDSDEQYF.

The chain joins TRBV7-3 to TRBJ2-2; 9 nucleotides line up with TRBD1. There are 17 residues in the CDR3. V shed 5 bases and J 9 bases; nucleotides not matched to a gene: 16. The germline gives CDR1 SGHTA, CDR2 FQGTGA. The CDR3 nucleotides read TGTGCCAGCAGCCCCAGAGGGACAGGGCTGATTCTACGGGAGCTGTTTTTT. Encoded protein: CASSPRGTGLILRELFF.

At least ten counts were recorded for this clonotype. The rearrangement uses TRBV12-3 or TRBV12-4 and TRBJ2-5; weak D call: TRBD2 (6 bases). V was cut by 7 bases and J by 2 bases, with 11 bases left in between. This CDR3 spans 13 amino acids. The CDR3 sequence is CASTLGGQETQYF. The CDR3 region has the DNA TGTGCCAGCACCCTCGGAGGGCAAGAGACCCAGTACTTC.

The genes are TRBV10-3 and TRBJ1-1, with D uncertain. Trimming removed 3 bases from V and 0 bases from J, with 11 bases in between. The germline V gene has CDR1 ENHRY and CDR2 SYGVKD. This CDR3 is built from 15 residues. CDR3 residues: CAISEGGVMNTEAFF. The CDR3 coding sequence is TGTGCCATCAGTGAAGGCGGGGTCATGAACACTGAAGCTTTCTTT.

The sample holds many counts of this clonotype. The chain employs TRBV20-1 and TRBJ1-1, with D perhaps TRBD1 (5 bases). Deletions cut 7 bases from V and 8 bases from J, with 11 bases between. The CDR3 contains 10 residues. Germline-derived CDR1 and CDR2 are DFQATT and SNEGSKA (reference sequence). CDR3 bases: TGCAGTGTTGAGACAGACGAAGCTTTCTTT. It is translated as CSVETDEAFF.

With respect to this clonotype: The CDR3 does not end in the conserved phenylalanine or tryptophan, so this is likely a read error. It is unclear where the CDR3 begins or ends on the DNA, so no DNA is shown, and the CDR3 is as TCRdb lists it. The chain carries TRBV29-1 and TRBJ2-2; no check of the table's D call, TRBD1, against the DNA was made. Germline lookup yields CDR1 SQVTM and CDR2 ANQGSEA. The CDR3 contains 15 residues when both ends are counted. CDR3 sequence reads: CSVGTGDCTPGSCFL.

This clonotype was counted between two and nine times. CDR3 loop: CASSDQSRLAGGQETQYF. The CDR3 region has the DNA TGTGCCAGCAGCGACCAGTCTCGACTAGCGGGAGGGCAAGAGACCCAGTACTTC. V is TRBV9 and J is TRBJ2-5, with TRBD2 matching 14 bases. The V and J ends lost 3 bases and 2 bases, in that order; junction bases with no gene match: 9. Germline CDR1 SGDLS, CDR2 YYNGEE. The CDR3 sequence is 18 residues long.

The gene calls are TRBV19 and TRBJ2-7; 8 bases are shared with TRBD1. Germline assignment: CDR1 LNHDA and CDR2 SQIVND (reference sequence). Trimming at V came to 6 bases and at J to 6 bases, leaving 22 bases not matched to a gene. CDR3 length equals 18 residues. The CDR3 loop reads CASSWDRPLMDSGVEQYF. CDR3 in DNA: TGTGCCAGTAGCTGGGACAGGCCGCTGATGGACTCAGGCGTCGAGCAGTACTTC.

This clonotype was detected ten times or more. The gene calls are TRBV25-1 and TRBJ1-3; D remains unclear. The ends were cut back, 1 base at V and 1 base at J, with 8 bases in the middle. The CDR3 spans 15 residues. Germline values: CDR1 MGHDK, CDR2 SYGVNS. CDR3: CASSESHGSGNTIYF. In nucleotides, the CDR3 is TGTGCCAGCAGTGAATCACATGGATCTGGAAACACCATATATTTT.

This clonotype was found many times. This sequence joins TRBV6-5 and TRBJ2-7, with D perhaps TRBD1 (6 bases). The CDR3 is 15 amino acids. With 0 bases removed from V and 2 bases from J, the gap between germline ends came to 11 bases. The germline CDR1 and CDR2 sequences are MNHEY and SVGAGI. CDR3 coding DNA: TGTGCCAGCAGTTACTCAAGGGGGTCGACCTACGAGCAGTACTTC. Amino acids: CASSYSRGSTYEQYF.

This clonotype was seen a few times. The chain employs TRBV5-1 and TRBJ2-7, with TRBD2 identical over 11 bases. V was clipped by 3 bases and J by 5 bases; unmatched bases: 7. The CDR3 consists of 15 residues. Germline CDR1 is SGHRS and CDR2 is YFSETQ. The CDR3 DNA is TGCGCCAGCAGCTCAATAGCGGGAGGGCTCGACGAGCAGTACTTC. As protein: CASSSIAGGLDEQYF.

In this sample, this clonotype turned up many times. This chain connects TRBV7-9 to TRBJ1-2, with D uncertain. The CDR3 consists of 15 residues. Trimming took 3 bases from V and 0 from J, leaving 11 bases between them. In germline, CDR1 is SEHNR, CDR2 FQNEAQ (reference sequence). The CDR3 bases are TGTGCCAGCAGCTTTACGCTGGGCTCTAACTATGGCTACACCTTC. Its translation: CASSFTLGSNYGYTF.

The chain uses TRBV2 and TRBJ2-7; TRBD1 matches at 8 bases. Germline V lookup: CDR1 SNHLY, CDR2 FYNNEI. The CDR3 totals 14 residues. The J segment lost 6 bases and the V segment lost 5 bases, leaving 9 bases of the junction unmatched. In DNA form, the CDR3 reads TGTGCCAGCAGTTCGACAGGGGTCCCCCTCGAGCAGTACTTC. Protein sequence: CASSSTGVPLEQYF.

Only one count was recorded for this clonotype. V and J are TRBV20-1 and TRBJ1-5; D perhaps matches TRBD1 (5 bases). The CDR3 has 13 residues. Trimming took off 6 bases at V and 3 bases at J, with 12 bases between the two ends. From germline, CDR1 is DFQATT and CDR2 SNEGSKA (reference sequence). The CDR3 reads CSALGGDNQPQHF. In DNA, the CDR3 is TGCAGTGCCCTGGGGGGAGACAATCAGCCCCAGCATTTT.

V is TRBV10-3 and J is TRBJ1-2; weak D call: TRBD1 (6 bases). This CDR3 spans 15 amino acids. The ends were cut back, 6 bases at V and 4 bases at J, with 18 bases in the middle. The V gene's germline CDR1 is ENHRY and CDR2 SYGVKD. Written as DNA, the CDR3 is TGTGCCATCAGGAGGGGGGGGGCTGCTGGCTATGGCTACACCTTC. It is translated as CAIRRGGAAGYGYTF.

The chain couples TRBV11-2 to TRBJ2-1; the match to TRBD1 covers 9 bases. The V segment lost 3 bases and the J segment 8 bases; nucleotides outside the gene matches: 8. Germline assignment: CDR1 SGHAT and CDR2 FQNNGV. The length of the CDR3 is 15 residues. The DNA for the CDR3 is TGTGCCAGCAGCTTCGGGACAGGGAACGTCTATGAGCAGTTCTTC. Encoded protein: CASSFGTGNVYEQFF.

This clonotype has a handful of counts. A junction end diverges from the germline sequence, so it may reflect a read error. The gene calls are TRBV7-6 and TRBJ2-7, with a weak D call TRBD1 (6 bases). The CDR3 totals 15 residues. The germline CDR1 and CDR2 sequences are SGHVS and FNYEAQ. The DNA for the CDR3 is TGCGCCAGCAGCCAAGATGGGACACTCTTATACGAGCAGTACTTC. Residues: CASSQDGTLLYEQYF.

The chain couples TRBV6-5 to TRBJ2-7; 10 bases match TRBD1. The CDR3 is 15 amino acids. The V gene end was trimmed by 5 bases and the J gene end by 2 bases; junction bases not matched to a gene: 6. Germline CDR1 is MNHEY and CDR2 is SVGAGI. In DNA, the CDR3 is TGTGCCAGCAGTAGGGGACAGGGGTTCGCCTACGAGCAGTACTTC. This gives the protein CASSRGQGFAYEQYF.